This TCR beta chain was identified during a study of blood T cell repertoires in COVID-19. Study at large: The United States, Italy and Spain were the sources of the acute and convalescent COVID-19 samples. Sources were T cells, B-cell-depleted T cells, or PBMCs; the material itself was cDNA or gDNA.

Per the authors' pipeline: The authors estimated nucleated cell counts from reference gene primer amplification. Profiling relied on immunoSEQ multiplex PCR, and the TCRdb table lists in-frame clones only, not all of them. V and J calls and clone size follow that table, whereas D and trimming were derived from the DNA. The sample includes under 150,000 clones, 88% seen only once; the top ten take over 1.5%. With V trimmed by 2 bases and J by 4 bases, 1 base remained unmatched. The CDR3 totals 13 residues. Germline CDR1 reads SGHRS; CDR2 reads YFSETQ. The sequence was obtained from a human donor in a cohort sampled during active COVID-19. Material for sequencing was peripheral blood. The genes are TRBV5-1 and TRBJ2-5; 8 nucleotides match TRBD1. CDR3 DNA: TGCGCCAGCAGCTTCGGACAGGGAGAGACCCAGTACTTC. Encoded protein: CASSFGQGETQYF. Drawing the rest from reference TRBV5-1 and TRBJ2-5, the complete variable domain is KAGVTQTPRYLIKTRGQQVTLSCSPISGHRSVSWYQQTPGQGLQFLFEYFSETQRNKGNFPGRFSGRQFSNSRSEMNVSTLELGDSALYLCASSFGQGETQYFGPGTRLLVL.